A single sample gave rise to the 18 T cell receptor beta chains below, sequenced in a study of T cells after yellow fever vaccination. TCRdb re-called the 5' RACE reads through MiXCR, storing one row per CDR3 protein. The sample shows 250,000 to 400,000 distinct CDR3 sequences, roughly 4.3% of them seen only once. Sequencing was performed on PBMCs, taken 15 days after the yellow fever booster vaccination. Source of these receptors: a young man who received the YFV17D yellow fever vaccine.

This clonotype came up many times. CDR3 in amino acids: CASSLWGAGDGYTF. DNA for the CDR3: TGTGCCAGCAGCTTGTGGGGGGCCGGAGATGGCTACACCTTC. The rearrangement joins TRBV5-7 to TRBJ1-2, with D possibly being TRBD1 (6 bases). TRBV5-7 is filed as an ORF, its function uncertain. Trimming shortened V by 1 base and J by 6 bases, and 13 bases separated the two germline ends. This CDR3 comprises 14 residues.

At least ten counts were recorded for this clonotype. This sequence joins TRBV7-9 and TRBJ1-1; 7 positions agree with TRBD1. This CDR3 region has 15 residues. Looked up from germline, CDR1 is SEHNR and CDR2 is FQNEAQ (reference sequence). V lost 0 bases, J lost 4 bases, and 5 bases stayed unmatched. The CDR3 bases are TGTGCCAGCAGCTTAGCTTCTACAGGGGCCACTGAAGCTTTCTTT. It codes for CASSLASTGATEAFF.

This clonotype was observed at least ten times. The chain recombines TRBV20-1 with TRBJ2-5, with D unresolved. The germline CDR1 and CDR2 sequences are DFQATT and SNEGSKA (reference sequence). The V end lost 0 bases, the J end lost 5 bases, and 4 bases lay between the germline ends. The CDR3 loop spans 11 amino acids. The CDR3 nucleotides are TGCAGTGCTAGAGAATTCGAGACCCAGTACTTC. Residues: CSAREFETQYF.

This clonotype has ten or more counts. This rearrangement joins TRBV9 to TRBJ2-5; D is tentatively TRBD1 or TRBD2 (5 bases each). Trimming left V 4 bases short and J 5 bases short, with 18 bases between. The CDR3 loop spans 15 amino acids. The germline gives CDR1 SGDLS, CDR2 YYNGEE. The CDR3 is CASSPGPELWETQYF. In nucleotides, the CDR3 is TGTGCCAGCAGCCCGGGGCCAGAGCTTTGGGAGACCCAGTACTTC.

CDR3 nucleotides: TGTGCCAGCAGCGAATTTAACAGGGGACCTAGCACAGATACGCAGTATTTT. Translation: CASSEFNRGPSTDTQYF. V and J are TRBV21-1 and TRBJ2-3; the tabulated D call, TRBD1, remains unverified against the DNA. TRBV21-1 is assigned pseudogene status. The CDR3 is 17 residues long.

This clonotype was picked up a small number of times. The CDR3, as DNA: TGTGCCAGCAGCTATCCCCTTCCAACAGGCCTAGGCGCAGATACGCAGTATTTT. Translation gives CASSYPLPTGLGADTQYF. V and J are TRBV7-2 and TRBJ2-3; TRBD1 might be the D (5 bases). Germline CDR1 SGHTA, CDR2 FQGNSA. This CDR3 spans 18 amino acids. V was trimmed by 4 bases and J by 4 bases, leaving 24 bases between them.

This clonotype was seen at least ten times. The chain links TRBV20-1 to TRBJ1-6, with unresolved D. The germline V gene encodes CDR1 DFQATT and CDR2 SNEGSKA (reference sequence). The CDR3 is 13 amino acids. Deletions cut 4 bases from V and 2 bases from J, with 6 bases between. This CDR3 reads CSATDPYNSPLHF. In DNA form, the CDR3 reads TGCAGTGCTACCGACCCCTATAATTCACCCCTCCACTTT.

This clonotype turned up a few times. The chain combines TRBV3-1 with TRBJ1-2, with TRBD1 identical over 7 bases. This CDR3 has 14 amino acids. Germline values: CDR1 LGHDT, CDR2 YNNKEL (reference sequence). V trimming: 3 bases; J trimming: 6 bases; junction bases outside the gene matches: 7. The CDR3, as DNA: TGTGCCAGCAGCCATCGCAGGGGGTCGCATGGCTACACCTTC. This translates into CASSHRRGSHGYTF.

This clonotype has at least ten counts. The chain is built from TRBV6-5 and TRBJ2-3, with 9 bases matching TRBD2. J gave up 2 bases and V 0 bases, and 0 bases lay outside the gene matches. Germline V CDR1 and CDR2: MNHEY, SVGAGI. The CDR3 runs to 15 residues. The CDR3 nucleotides are TGTGCCAGCAGTTACTCGGGACTAGCCACAGATACGCAGTATTTT. It specifies CASSYSGLATDTQYF.

Only a few counts were recorded for this clonotype. The J gene is TRBJ2-7, the V gene TRBV5-1; unclear D gene. The CDR3 covers 13 residues. Germline lookup yields CDR1 SGHRS and CDR2 YFSETQ. V was pared by 2 bases and J by 6 bases, with 12 bases between. The CDR3 here is CASSFSTPGEQYF. The DNA for the CDR3 is TGCGCCAGCAGCTTCAGTACTCCGGGCGAGCAGTACTTC. Based on the CDR3 plus reference TRBV5-1 and TRBJ2-7, the full variable domain is KAGVTQTPRYLIKTRGQQVTLSCSPISGHRSVSWYQQTPGQGLQFLFEYFSETQRNKGNFPGRFSGRQFSNSRSEMNVSTLELGDSALYLCASSFSTPGEQYFGPGTRLTVT.

This chain joins TRBV6-6 and TRBJ2-3; 12 bases map to TRBD1. From germline, CDR1 is MNHNY and CDR2 SVGAGI (reference sequence). The V gene end was trimmed by 6 bases and the J gene end by 0 bases; junction bases not matched to a gene: 19. This CDR3 has 21 amino acids. In DNA form, the CDR3 reads TGTGCCAGCAGCCGGGACAGGGGGCGAGTAGCGGGGGATTTTAGCACAGATACGCAGTATTTT. This codes for CASSRDRGRVAGDFSTDTQYF.

Ten or more counts support this clonotype. This chain joins TRBV3-1 and TRBJ2-2; no firm D call. V lost 1 base and J lost 3, with 3 bases in between. The germline gives CDR1 LGHDT, CDR2 YNNKEL (reference sequence). This CDR3 is built from 13 residues. CDR3 bases: TGTGCCAGCAGCCAAGGGGACACCGGGGAGCTGTTTTTT. Protein product: CASSQGDTGELFF. The variable domain in full, with the rest retrieved from reference TRBV3-1 and TRBJ2-2, is DTAVSQTPKYLVTQMGNDKSIKCEQNLGHDTMYWYKQDSKKFLKIMFSYNNKELIINETVPNRFSPKSPDKAHLNLHINSLELGDSAVYFCASSQGDTGELFFGEGSRLTVL.

This clonotype was detected ten times or more. V is TRBV7-6 and J is TRBJ2-3; 9 bases fit TRBD2. This CDR3 comprises 14 residues. Germline assignment: CDR1 SGHVS and CDR2 FNYEAQ. V shed 5 bases, J shed 7 bases, and the junction held 7 bases outside the gene matches. The CDR3 sequence: CASSSIAGENTQYF. For the CDR3, the DNA is TGTGCCAGCAGCAGCATAGCGGGAGAGAATACGCAGTATTTT.

This clonotype turned up a few times. The chain recombines TRBV10-3 with TRBJ1-1, with no clear D. Germline-derived CDR1 and CDR2 are ENHRY and SYGVKD. The CDR3 loop spans 15 amino acids. Trimming shortened V by 0 bases and J by 1 base, and 9 bases separated the two germline ends. The DNA for the CDR3 is TGTGCCATCAGTGAGTCGAATCGACAGAACACTGAAGCTTTCTTT. This translates into CAISESNRQNTEAFF.

In this sample, this clonotype turned up many times. The chain joins TRBV5-1 to TRBJ2-3; no firm D call. The V end lost 0 bases, the J end lost 1 base, and 6 bases lay between the germline ends. Germline CDR1 and CDR2: SGHRS and YFSETQ. The CDR3 is 14 residues long. CDR3 DNA: TGCGCCAGCAGCTTGGACAGCGGCACAGATACGCAGTATTTT. It translates to CASSLDSGTDTQYF.

This clonotype has ten or more counts. This chain uses TRBV20-1 with TRBJ1-5; 8 nucleotides align to TRBD1. In germline, CDR1 is DFQATT, CDR2 SNEGSKA (reference sequence). The CDR3 extends over 16 amino acids. V shed 2 bases, J shed 1 base, and the junction held 7 bases outside the gene matches. This CDR3 reads CSARSHQGASNQPQHF. The CDR3 nucleotides are TGCAGTGCTAGATCCCACCAGGGGGCGAGCAATCAGCCCCAGCATTTT.

The sample holds a few counts of this clonotype. This chain connects TRBV18 to TRBJ2-7; D possibly corresponds to TRBD2 (7 bases). The CDR3 spans 15 residues. The V end lost 3 bases, the J end lost 0 bases, and 12 bases lay between the germline ends. Germline CDR1 reads KGHSH; CDR2 reads LQKENI. The CDR3 DNA is TGTGCCAGCTCACCGGGCGGGGGCGTCTCCTACGAGCAGTACTTC. Translation gives CASSPGGGVSYEQYF. The complete variable domain, with remaining parts taken from reference TRBV18 and TRBJ2-7, reads NAGVMQNPRHLVRRRGQEARLRCSPMKGHSHVYWYRQLPEEGLKFMVYLQKENIIDESGMPKERFSAEFPKEGPSILRIQQVVRGDSAAYFCASSPGGGVSYEQYFGPGTRLTVT.

This clonotype was recorded once. This clone may be a read error of a much larger clone one base away. The chain couples TRBV7-2 to TRBJ1-4; 8 bases are shared with TRBD1. V gave up 2 bases and J gave up 8 bases; unmatched junction bases: 4. The V gene's germline CDR1 is SGHTA and CDR2 FQGNSA. The CDR3 runs 14 residues. The CDR3 sequence is CASSLRQGLEKLFF. CDR3 in DNA: TGTGCCAGCAGCTTACGACAGGGGCTCGAAAAACTGTTTTTT.